This T cell receptor (beta chain) was retrieved from a study of shared clonotypes between healthy human individuals. Here immunoSEQ multiplex PCR was the method, and the copy in TCRdb shows in-frame clones only, minus some. The sample lists roughly 680,000 clones, over 55% occurring once. The CDR3 is 15 amino acids. Trimming cost V 5 bases and J 0 bases, with 14 bases left between them. Germline CDR1 and CDR2: SGHTA and FQGNSA. The chain links TRBV7-2 to TRBJ2-7, with TRBD2 as a possible D gene (6 bases). This receptor was identified in a woman in her twenties or thirties in good health. Specimen: memory CD4+ T cells sorted from blood. Subset described: CD45RA-negative fraction. The CDR3 loop is CASSPLALLSYEQYF. In DNA form, the CDR3 reads TGTGCCAGCAGCCCACTAGCTCTCCTCTCCTACGAGCAGTACTTC. Full variable domain (missing parts from reference TRBV7-2 and TRBJ2-7): GAGVSQSPSNKVTEKGKDVELRCDPISGHTALYWYRQSLGQGLEFLIYFQGNSAPDKSGLPSDRFSAERTGGSVSTLTIQRTQQEDSAVYLCASSPLALLSYEQYFGPGTRLTVT.